Below, 9 T cell receptor beta chains from the same sample are listed, as sequenced in a study of OX40 agonist ivuxolimab in advanced cancers. The method was immunoSEQ multiplex PCR; TCRdb's version includes in-frame clones alone and lacks a portion of them. This table holds 55,000 to 80,000 clones, around 80% found once. Sequenced here: CD4+ or CD8+ T cells sorted from blood, sampled in a trial of the OX40 agonist ivuxolimab. These receptors were taken from an adult with an advanced solid tumor such as melanoma, head and neck, liver or kidney cancer.

This chain connects TRBV5-1 to TRBJ1-3; unclear D gene. CDR1 SGHRS and CDR2 YFSETQ come from the germline V gene. The V end lost 4 bases, the J end lost 0 bases, and 11 bases lay between the germline ends. The CDR3 extends over 15 amino acids. CDR3 loop: CASSHDSSSGNTIYF. The CDR3 DNA reads TGCGCCAGCAGCCACGACTCGAGCTCTGGAAACACCATATATTTT.

The chain couples TRBV27 to TRBJ1-2, with no clear D. This CDR3 comprises 14 residues. The V end was cut by 3 bases, the J end by 3 bases, with 11 bases between. Germline loops: CDR1 MNHEY, CDR2 SMNVEV (reference sequence). The CDR3 spells CASSFSPAYYGYTF. The CDR3 coding sequence is TGTGCCAGCAGTTTCTCCCCAGCCTACTATGGCTACACCTTC.

J is TRBJ2-1 and V is TRBV10-1; no firm D call. The CDR3 totals 16 residues. The V end lost 0 bases, the J end lost 4 bases, and 13 bases lay between the germline ends. CDR1 WNHNN and CDR2 SYGVQD come from the germline V gene (reference sequence). The CDR3 spells CASSESAEDIYNEQFF. CDR3 coding DNA: TGCGCCAGCAGTGAGTCGGCTGAGGATATATACAATGAGCAGTTCTTC.

V gene TRBV11-2 combines with J gene TRBJ2-1; 10 positions agree with TRBD1. CDR1 is SGHAT and CDR2 is FQNNGV in the germline V gene. The CDR3 has 19 residues. The junction had 14 bases not matched to a gene; V was cut back by 5 bases and J by 1 base. CDR3 nucleotide sequence: TGTGCCAGCAGCGGGCGTCCCGGGACAGGGGTCGAATCCTACAATGAGCAGTTCTTC. Protein product: CASSGRPGTGVESYNEQFF.

This sequence joins TRBV5-1 and TRBJ2-3; 7 bases agree with TRBD1. The CDR3 extends over 14 amino acids. Germline V gives CDR1 SGHRS, CDR2 YFSETQ. The V and J ends lost 4 bases and 5 bases, in that order; junction bases with no gene match: 7. The CDR3 DNA reads as TGCGCCAGCAGCCAAAACAGGGGTAGAGATACGCAGTATTTT. Its protein is CASSQNRGRDTQYF.

The chain uses TRBV6-5 and TRBJ1-2, with D possibly being TRBD1 (6 bases). The CDR3 totals 13 residues. CDR1 and CDR2 from the germline V gene are MNHEY and SVGAGI. V lost 9 bases and J lost 4, with 15 bases in between. The CDR3 DNA sequence: TGTGCCAGTAGGGGGGGGCAGATCTATGGCTACACCTTC. Its translation: CASRGGQIYGYTF.

The chain's CDR3 is CASSPLMGRSSYNEQFF. Written as DNA, the CDR3 is TGTGCCAGCAGCCCCCTAATGGGGAGAAGCTCCTACAATGAGCAGTTCTTC. The V gene is TRBV7-9, the J gene TRBJ2-1; tentatively, D is TRBD2 (5 bases). The CDR3 runs to 17 residues. Between the trimmed V and J ends, which lost 5 bases and 0 bases, there was a span of 17 bases. Germline CDR1 SEHNR, CDR2 FQNEAQ (reference sequence).

This clone was observed a few times. The V and J genes are TRBV6-5 and TRBJ1-6; 10 bases are a match to TRBD1. The junction had 3 bases not matched to a gene; V was cut back by 2 bases and J by 8 bases. The CDR3 has 15 residues. Germline V CDR1 and CDR2: MNHEY, SVGAGI. The CDR3 reads CASSYRGTGDSPLHF. The CDR3 DNA reads as TGTGCCAGCAGTTACCGTGGGACAGGGGATTCACCCCTCCACTTT.

V usage is TRBV7-2 and J usage is TRBJ1-5; a weak D match, TRBD1 (5 bases). From germline, CDR1 is SGHTA and CDR2 FQGNSA. Trimming left V 8 bases short and J 5 bases short, with 10 bases between. The CDR3 is 12 residues long. This CDR3 reads CASGTRDQPQHF. The CDR3 nucleotides are TGTGCCAGCGGGACCAGAGATCAGCCCCAGCATTTT.